The 22 T cell receptor beta chains presented below share a single source sample, sequenced in a study of blood T cell repertoires in COVID-19. Clones were read by immunoSEQ multiplex PCR, and TCRdb kept only the in-frame ones, dropping some. The sample gives 200,000 to 250,000 clones, roughly 90% of which show up once; around 2.9% is in the top ten. The sequencing sample was made of peripheral blood. These receptors all come from a woman aged 60 to 75 with acute or convalescent COVID-19.

The chain joins TRBV24-1 to TRBJ2-5; 11 bases map to TRBD2. CDR1 KGHDR and CDR2 SFDVKD come from the germline V gene. This CDR3 region has 17 residues. Trimming took 5 bases from V and 4 from J; bases not matched to a gene: 11. The DNA for the CDR3 is TGTGCCACCAGTGTACTAGCGGGAGAGGGATCACGAGAGACCCAGTACTTC. It codes for CATSVLAGEGSRETQYF.

The chain joins TRBV4-3 to TRBJ1-5, with 7 nucleotides matching TRBD1. This CDR3 is 16 amino acids long. Germline CDR1 LGHNA, CDR2 YSLEER. V lost 0 bases, J lost 3 bases, and 5 bases stayed unmatched. The DNA for the CDR3 is TGCGCCAGCAGCCAAGAATGGGGACAGCACAATCAGCCCCAGCATTTT. Encoded protein: CASSQEWGQHNQPQHF.

This CDR3 is CASSEGGRAVEKLFF. Written as DNA, the CDR3 is TGTGCCAGCAGCGAGGGGGGGAGGGCCGTTGAAAAACTGTTTTTT. The chain employs TRBV6-5 and TRBJ1-4, with a weak D call TRBD1 (6 bases). Between the trimmed V and J ends, which lost 6 bases and 7 bases, there was a span of 18 bases. This CDR3 is built from 15 residues. Germline loops: CDR1 MNHEY, CDR2 SVGAGI.

Here the CDR3 reads CASQIGVTGELFF. In DNA form, the CDR3 reads TGTGCCAGCCAGATCGGGGTCACCGGGGAGCTGTTTTTT. The chain couples TRBV25-1 to TRBJ2-2; TRBD2 might be the D (5 bases). Trimming stripped 8 bases from V and 4 bases from J, with 11 bases between. This CDR3 region has 13 residues. Germline V gene data show CDR1 as MGHDK and CDR2 as SYGVNS.

The chain couples TRBV4-3 to TRBJ2-7; TRBD2 aligns across 9 bases. J gave up 4 bases and V 1 base, and 14 bases lay outside the gene matches. The CDR3 length is 18 residues. Germline lookup yields CDR1 LGHNA and CDR2 YSLEER. The CDR3 nucleotides read TGCGCCAGCAGCCAAGTGGCTAGCGGGACCAACCGCGGATACGAGCAGTACTTC. Protein sequence: CASSQVASGTNRGYEQYF.

The chain recombines TRBV5-1 with TRBJ2-1; 7 positions agree with TRBD2. Losses at the gene ends were 4 bases for V and 4 bases for J; bases not matched to a gene: 11. Germline V gene sequence: CDR1 SGHRS, CDR2 YFSETQ. The CDR3 sequence is 16 residues long. CDR3 sequence: CASSLVAGGPYNEQFF. In DNA form, the CDR3 reads TGCGCCAGCAGCCTTGTAGCGGGCGGTCCATACAATGAGCAGTTCTTC.

J is TRBJ2-1 and V is TRBV7-2, with TRBD2 as a possible D gene (5 bases). The CDR3 loop spans 14 amino acids. Germline V lookup: CDR1 SGHTA, CDR2 FQGNSA. The germline V and J ends were trimmed by 1 base and 2 bases, with 6 bases remaining between them. CDR3 protein: CASSLEGAYNEQFF. CDR3 nucleotides: TGTGCCAGCAGCTTAGAGGGAGCCTACAATGAGCAGTTCTTC.

The chain uses TRBV19 and TRBJ2-1; TRBD1 matches at 9 bases. CDR3 size: 15 residues. The V gene's germline CDR1 is LNHDA and CDR2 SQIVND (reference sequence). V gave up 6 bases and J gave up 7 bases; unmatched junction bases: 10. This CDR3 is CASSAWDRVSNEQFF. CDR3 DNA: TGTGCCAGTAGCGCCTGGGACAGGGTCTCGAATGAGCAGTTCTTC.

CDR3 DNA: TGTGCCAGCAGTTTCGGACAGGGGGCGAGTGGGACTGAAGCTTTCTTT. This gives the protein CASSFGQGASGTEAFF. This chain connects TRBV28 to TRBJ1-1; 11 bases align to TRBD1. The CDR3 spans 16 residues. Germline-derived CDR1 and CDR2 are MDHEN and SYDVKM. The trim removed 3 bases at V and 5 bases at J, leaving 8 bases unmatched.

Remarks on this clone: Additional DNA sequences in this sample encode the identical CDR3. V usage is TRBV5-1 and J usage is TRBJ2-1; TRBD2 agrees at 8 bases. Germline V gene lookup returns CDR1 SGHRS and CDR2 YFSETQ. CDR3 length equals 15 residues. The trim removed 2 bases at V and 1 base at J, leaving 2 bases unmatched. The CDR3 loop reads CASSLASGSYNEQFF. CDR3 DNA sequence: TGCGCCAGCAGCTTAGCTAGCGGGTCCTACAATGAGCAGTTCTTC. Looking up the rest from reference TRBV5-1 and TRBJ2-1 gives the full variable domain: KAGVTQTPRYLIKTRGQQVTLSCSPISGHRSVSWYQQTPGQGLQFLFEYFSETQRNKGNFPGRFSGRQFSNSRSEMNVSTLELGDSALYLCASSLASGSYNEQFFGPGTRLTVL.

The chain recombines TRBV2 with TRBJ1-2; the D is unclear. The CDR3 length is 12 residues. Germline CDR1 reads SNHLY; CDR2 reads FYNNEI. V was shortened by 5 bases and J by 3 bases, with 7 bases between the two germline ends. The CDR3 DNA reads as TGTGCCAGCAGTCCAAGCGACTATGGCTACACCTTC. Encoded protein: CASSPSDYGYTF.

This chain links TRBV20-1 with TRBJ2-3; D remains ambiguous. The CDR3 runs to 14 residues. Deletions cut 3 bases from V and 2 bases from J, with 12 bases between. Per the germline V gene, CDR1 is DFQATT and CDR2 is SNEGSKA (reference sequence). CDR3 DNA sequence: TGCAGTGCTAGTTACCGACTCTCCACAGATACGCAGTATTTT. Translating gives CSASYRLSTDTQYF.

J is TRBJ1-6 and V is TRBV28, with 9 bases fitting TRBD1. This CDR3 is built from 15 residues. J gave up 7 bases and V 6 bases, and 7 bases lay outside the gene matches. Germline V CDR1 and CDR2: MDHEN, SYDVKM. The CDR3 is CASSPGTGRNSPLHF. CDR3 sequence (DNA): TGTGCCAGCAGCCCCGGGACAGGGAGGAATTCACCCCTCCACTTT.

This clone occurred once. V usage is TRBV14 and J usage is TRBJ1-1; tentatively, D is TRBD1 (6 bases). CDR1 and CDR2 from the germline V gene are SGHDN and FVKESK. V was clipped by 5 bases and J by 3 bases, with 10 bases between them. This CDR3 has 13 amino acids. CDR3 nucleotide sequence: TGTGCCAGCAGCTCGCAGGGGTACACTGAAGCTTTCTTT. This encodes CASSSQGYTEAFF.

The V call is TRBV7-6, the J call TRBJ1-2; a weak D match, TRBD1 (6 bases). The germline V gene encodes CDR1 SGHVS and CDR2 FNYEAQ. Trimming pared 5 bases from V and 6 bases from J, leaving 19 bases between. CDR3 length: 15 amino acids. CDR3 sequence: CASSPRTGTSHGYTF. In DNA, the CDR3 is TGTGCCAGCAGCCCAAGAACAGGGACCTCCCATGGCTACACCTTC.

The chain recombines TRBV7-2 with TRBJ2-3; a possible D gene is TRBD1 (5 bases). Looked up from germline, CDR1 is SGHTA and CDR2 is FQGNSA. The germline V and J ends were trimmed by 7 bases and 5 bases, with 19 bases remaining between them. CDR3 length: 15 amino acids. The CDR3 region has the DNA TGTGCCAGCACCCTATCGGGCTCGCAGGGAGATACGCAGTATTTT. It specifies CASTLSGSQGDTQYF.

The rearrangement links TRBV9 to TRBJ2-3, with a tentative D call TRBD2 (6 bases). CDR3 length: 13 residues. Deletions cut 5 bases from V and 2 bases from J, with 9 bases between. Germline V gives CDR1 SGDLS, CDR2 YYNGEE. CDR3 DNA sequence: TGTGCCAGCAGGCGGGAAGCCACAGATACGCAGTATTTT. This codes for CASRREATDTQYF.

This sequence joins TRBV4-3 and TRBJ2-1; 16 bases agree with TRBD2. The V and J ends lost 1 base and 0 bases, in that order; junction bases with no gene match: 9. The CDR3 runs to 21 residues. The germline V gene has CDR1 LGHNA and CDR2 YSLEER. CDR3 residues: CASSQGVGGLAGGSSYNEQFF. DNA of the CDR3: TGCGCCAGCAGCCAAGGGGTTGGGGGACTAGCGGGAGGGAGCTCCTACAATGAGCAGTTCTTC.

As DNA, the CDR3 is TGTGCCAGCAGTGATAGAGCGACGGATGAGCAGTTCTTC. Its protein product is CASSDRATDEQFF. The chain recombines TRBV3-1 (or the pseudogene TRBV3-2) with TRBJ2-1; D gene uncertain. This CDR3 contains 13 residues. Germline V gene sequence: CDR1 LGHDT, CDR2 YNNKEL (reference sequence). V was shortened by 6 bases and J by 8 bases, with 14 bases between the two germline ends.

In DNA form, the CDR3 reads TGTGCCACCAGTGATGGGACAGGCGGGGACACTGAAGCTTTCTTT. This gives the protein CATSDGTGGDTEAFF. The chain is built from TRBV24-1 and TRBJ1-1; 8 nucleotides match TRBD1. The CDR3 sequence is 15 residues long. The junction had 5 bases not matched to a gene; V was cut back by 3 bases and J by 3 bases. Germline CDR1 and CDR2: KGHDR and SFDVKD.

The V gene is TRBV18, the J gene TRBJ1-5; a possible D gene is TRBD1 (6 bases). This CDR3 has 15 amino acids. Germline V gene lookup returns CDR1 KGHSH and CDR2 LQKENI. Deletions cut 1 base from V and 7 bases from J, with 14 bases between. Here the CDR3 reads CASSPLDSRDQPQHF. The CDR3 DNA is TGTGCCAGCTCACCACTGGACAGTCGGGACCAGCCCCAGCATTTT.

This clone was seen ten or more times. J is TRBJ2-1 and V is TRBV27; no reliable D call. The V end was cut by 2 bases, the J end by 0 bases, with 11 bases between. CDR3 length: 16 amino acids. Germline assignment: CDR1 MNHEY and CDR2 SMNVEV (reference sequence). CDR3 sequence reads: CASSLRLMSSYNEQFF. CDR3 DNA sequence: TGTGCCAGCAGTTTACGCCTAATGAGCTCCTACAATGAGCAGTTCTTC.